This TCR beta chain was captured by sequencing in a study of T-cell memory formation after mild COVID-19. The study's findings and limits: Detection of some responders pre-infection suggested pre-existing cross-reactive memory T cells participated. Nothing confirmed that second-wave clones peaking on day 37 were specific for SARS-CoV-2.

This CDR3 contains 13 residues. Germline CDR1 reads SQVTM; CDR2 reads ANQGSEA. V gave up 7 bases and J gave up 8 bases, with 18 bases separating them. TCRdb fed the 5' RACE reads into MiXCR, producing one record per CDR3 protein. Among about 250,000 distinct CDR3 sequences listed, about a sixth were seen once. This clonotype occurred a few times. Its antigen is not identified. The sample taken for sequencing was PBMCs or a T cell subset sorted from them (not recorded which). The receptor was isolated from a man younger than 35 who had mild COVID-19 (a few samples of this study predate the infection). Cell type and time point are not known. V gene TRBV29-1 combines with J gene TRBJ2-1; D remains ambiguous. The CDR3 coding sequence is TGCAGCGAGGAAAAGGTGTCGTCAGATGAGCAGTTCTTC. It is translated as CSEEKVSSDEQFF.